One sample yielded the 18 T cell receptor beta chains listed below, sequenced in a study of blood T cell repertoires in COVID-19. Profiled with immunoSEQ multiplex PCR; TCRdb holds only in-frame clones, not every one. The repertoire has 35,000 to 45,000 clones, approximately 85% of them found once; the top ten carry about 4.1%. Sequencing was carried out using peripheral blood. All receptors come from a man aged 55 to 69 with acute or convalescent COVID-19.

V is TRBV5-4 and J is TRBJ1-3; D gene uncertain. The CDR3 loop spans 15 amino acids. Deletions cut 3 bases from V and 0 bases from J, with 10 bases between. Germline V lookup: CDR1 SGHNT, CDR2 YYREEE (reference sequence). For the CDR3, the DNA is TGTGCCAGCAGCTGGGCTGGGAGCTCTGGAAACACCATATATTTT. It specifies CASSWAGSSGNTIYF.

This clone occurred a few times. The chain links TRBV5-6 to TRBJ2-7; 10 positions agree with TRBD1. Germline CDR1 is SGHDT and CDR2 is YYEEEE. V gave up 4 bases and J gave up 8 bases; unmatched junction bases: 12. This CDR3 region has 15 residues. This CDR3 reads CASSLTGTGVTKQYF. The CDR3 nucleotides read TGTGCCAGCAGCCTAACCGGGACAGGGGTTACGAAGCAGTACTTC.

This sequence joins TRBV5-6 and TRBJ1-1; D perhaps matches TRBD1 (5 bases). CDR3 length: 17 amino acids. CDR1 is SGHDT, CDR2 YYEEEE, per germline. Trimming removed 1 base from V and 4 bases from J, with 20 bases in between. CDR3 coding DNA: TGTGCCAGCAGCTTGCTGGCGGGACTGGGGGTAGGCACTGAAGCTTTCTTT. Protein product: CASSLLAGLGVGTEAFF. Supplemented by reference TRBV5-6 and TRBJ1-1, the full variable domain reads DAGVTQSPTHLIKTRGQQVTLRCSPKSGHDTVSWYQQALGQGPQFIFQYYEEEERQRGNFPDRFSGHQFPNYSSELNVNALLLGDSALYLCASSLLAGLGVGTEAFFGQGTRLTVV.

The chain joins TRBV20-1 to TRBJ2-1, with D unresolved. Germline V CDR1 and CDR2: DFQATT, SNEGSKA (reference sequence). With 1 base removed from V and 6 bases from J, the gap between germline ends came to 4 bases. The CDR3 length is 11 residues. CDR3 loop: CSARAINEQFF. CDR3 DNA: TGCAGTGCTAGAGCTATCAATGAGCAGTTCTTC.

This clone was seen a few times. The J gene is TRBJ1-6, the V gene TRBV4-3, with TRBD1 identical over 7 bases. Germline CDR1 is LGHNA and CDR2 is YSLEER. The junction had 6 bases not matched to a gene; V was cut back by 0 bases and J by 10 bases. The CDR3 runs to 15 residues. The CDR3 DNA follows: TGCGCCAGCAGCCAAGAAGTACAGGGGTACTCACCCCTCCACTTT. It translates to CASSQEVQGYSPLHF.

This clone was detected a few times. The J gene is TRBJ2-7, the V gene TRBV28; D may be TRBD1 (5 bases). This CDR3 comprises 14 residues. Trimming stripped 3 bases from V and 2 bases from J, with 11 bases between. In germline, CDR1 is MDHEN, CDR2 SYDVKM. The CDR3 sequence: CASSFAGYPYEQYF. Here the CDR3 DNA reads TGTGCCAGCAGTTTCGCAGGGTATCCCTACGAGCAGTACTTC.

This clone has only one observation. The chain is built from TRBV2 and TRBJ2-7, with 10 bases lining up with TRBD1. The V segment lost 6 bases and the J segment 6 bases; nucleotides outside the gene matches: 8. The CDR3 is 14 residues long. Germline V lookup: CDR1 SNHLY, CDR2 FYNNEI. CDR3 nucleotides: TGTGCCAGCAGGGGGACAGGGGCCGTGGGCGAGCAGTACTTC. Encoded protein: CASRGTGAVGEQYF. Together with reference TRBV2 and TRBJ2-7, the CDR3 gives the full variable domain: EPEVTQTPSHQVTQMGQEVILRCVPISNHLYFYWYRQILGQKVEFLVSFYNNEISEKSEIFDDQFSVERPDGSNFTLKIRSTKLEDSAMYFCASRGTGAVGEQYFGPGTRLTVT.

The genes are TRBV18 and TRBJ2-2, with D perhaps TRBD1 (6 bases). Germline V gives CDR1 KGHSH, CDR2 LQKENI. The germline V and J ends were trimmed by 3 bases and 6 bases, with 20 bases remaining between them. The CDR3 sequence is 17 residues long. Here the CDR3 reads CASSPIRQAGVSGELFF. CDR3 DNA sequence: TGTGCCAGCTCACCGATCAGACAGGCGGGTGTTTCCGGGGAGCTGTTTTTT.

As DNA, the CDR3 is TGTGCCAGCAGCTGGGGGACAGGGGCGGTTGAAGCTTTCTTT. Its translation is CASSWGTGAVEAFF. J is TRBJ1-1 and V is TRBV7-8, with 10 bases identical to TRBD1. Looked up from germline, CDR1 is SGHVS and CDR2 is FQNEAQ. After removal of 4 bases from V and 7 bases from J, the junction contained 6 bases not matched to a gene. The CDR3 runs to 14 residues.

On this clone: The sample contains more than one DNA sequence encoding this CDR3. The chain is built from TRBV27 and TRBJ1-6; 7 bases are shared with TRBD1. V was pared by 1 base and J by 8 bases, with 5 bases of the junction left unmatched. The CDR3 contains 15 residues. Germline V gene lookup returns CDR1 MNHEY and CDR2 SMNVEV (reference sequence). The CDR3 bases are TGTGCCAGCAGTTTATATAGGGGGCGCGATTCACCCCTCCACTTT. Residues: CASSLYRGRDSPLHF.

The rearrangement links TRBV2 to TRBJ1-1; D might be TRBD1 (5 bases). Germline V gives CDR1 SNHLY, CDR2 FYNNEI. This CDR3 spans 12 amino acids. Trimming pared 9 bases from V and 1 base from J, leaving 9 bases between. CDR3 region: CARKTENTEAFF. The CDR3 nucleotides are TGTGCCAGAAAGACAGAGAACACTGAAGCTTTCTTT.

This clone occurred once. This chain joins TRBV7-2 and TRBJ1-6; perhaps TRBD1 as D (6 bases). The germline CDR1 and CDR2 sequences are SGHTA and FQGNSA. V was shortened by 5 bases and J by 11 bases, with 16 bases between the two germline ends. CDR3 size: 14 residues. The DNA for the CDR3 is TGTGCCAGCAGCCTTCGGACCACAGGGACACCCCTCCACTTT. Translated, it gives CASSLRTTGTPLHF.

As DNA, the CDR3 is TGTGCCAGCAGCGACCCGGGAGGGGGCTGGCGGGAGACCCAGTACTTC. Its protein product is CASSDPGGGWRETQYF. The V call is TRBV9, the J call TRBJ2-5, with D possibly matching TRBD2 (8 bases). The CDR3 extends over 16 amino acids. The germline CDR1 and CDR2 sequences are SGDLS and YYNGEE. Trimming took off 3 bases at V and 5 bases at J, with 20 bases between the two ends.

The chain combines TRBV28 with TRBJ2-2, with 10 nucleotides matching TRBD2. This CDR3 spans 18 amino acids. J was trimmed by 4 bases and V by 0 bases; bases with no gene match: 8. From germline, CDR1 is MDHEN and CDR2 SYDVKM. CDR3 coding DNA: TGTGCCAGCAGTTTATGCATAAGCGGGGGGGGGCCCACCGGGGAGCTGTTTTTT. This translates into CASSLCISGGGPTGELFF.

V is TRBV11-1 and J is TRBJ2-7; 8 positions match TRBD1. The junction had 8 bases not matched to a gene; V was cut back by 5 bases and J by 2 bases. The CDR3 is 15 residues long. Germline V CDR1 and CDR2: SGHAT, FQDESV (reference sequence). In DNA, the CDR3 is TGTGCCAGCAGCCCCGGGACAGGTAGACCCTACGAGCAGTACTTC. It translates to CASSPGTGRPYEQYF.

The CDR3 DNA reads as TGTGCCAGCAGCGAGGGCCCACTAGTCCCCTACTTC. It encodes CASSEGPLVPYF. J is TRBJ2-5 and V is TRBV3-1 (or the pseudogene TRBV3-2), with D perhaps TRBD2 (5 bases). This CDR3 region has 12 residues. Germline CDR1 reads LGHDT; CDR2 reads YNNKEL (reference sequence). With 5 bases removed from V and 14 bases from J, the gap between germline ends came to 18 bases.

The V call is TRBV6-5, the J call TRBJ2-7; 11 positions agree with TRBD2. CDR1 is MNHEY and CDR2 is SVGAGI in the germline V gene. The CDR3 extends over 14 amino acids. Losses at the gene ends were 6 bases for V and 2 bases for J; bases not matched to a gene: 3. In nucleotides, the CDR3 is TGTGCCAGCAGAGGGACTAGCGGAACCTACGAGCAGTACTTC. As protein: CASRGTSGTYEQYF.

The chain recombines TRBV7-2 with TRBJ2-1, with 7 bases aligning to TRBD2. Germline CDR1 is SGHTA and CDR2 is FQGNSA. The V and J ends lost 7 bases and 1 base, in that order; junction bases with no gene match: 4. This CDR3 spans 14 amino acids. CDR3 loop: CASKPSGSYNEQFF. CDR3 DNA sequence: TGTGCCAGCAAACCTAGCGGTTCCTACAATGAGCAGTTCTTC.